The T cell receptor (beta chain) under discussion was sequenced for a study of T cell repertoires in cytomegalovirus infection (dated by TCRdb to between 2018 and 2021). With respect to the entire study: The peptide stimulations were aimed at well-studied HLA-B-restricted epitopes as well as recently identified HLA-C-restricted CMV epitopes, whose presentation resists viral immunomodulation. Because public TCR beta signatures pointed to carriage of CMV infection together with the matching HLA type, the HLA type of each donor mattered for the analysis.

The germline V gene encodes CDR1 MNHEY and CDR2 SMNVEV (reference sequence). The CDR3 measures 16 amino acids from cysteine to phenylalanine. CDR3 DNA is the only sequence kept; it has 48 bases, read in frame from the first base. V and J are trimmed by 0 bases and 4 bases, and the gene matches miss 5 bases of the junction. As regards this clonotype: The clone's antigen remains unknown. No qualities accompany the bases; no much larger clone lies one base away.

Interpreted using the paper, the treatment or condition label stands for: in vitro stimulation with specific CMV peptide epitopes to enrich CMV-specific T cells. What the work shows at the level of the full study, not this receptor alone: In the ex vivo response, HLA-C-restricted CMV-specific TCR beta clonotypes were dominant, and in two of eight donors the single most frequent clonotype came from this HLA-C-restricted group. Cumulative frequency of public TCR beta family members discriminated carriers of CMV infection plus the relevant HLA type in this cohort and an independent approximately 350-donor cohort.

Sequenced on an Illumina HiSeq 1500. Using fastp trimming at Q25 and MiXCR clonotype assembly, TCRdb reanalyzed the public sequencing data and kept in-frame beta chains. Every distinct CDR3 protein forms one entry, paired with its most common genes and DNA. This sample comprises fewer than 650,000 distinct CDR3 sequences, 40% of them detected only once. Around 48% of the sample is taken by the ten largest. The input for sequencing was cultured PBMCs, taken from culture after CMV antigen stimulation. This TCR came from a human donor in good health (CMV status not recorded). Some clones in this sample may be carry-over from other donors' samples. The chain is made from TRBV27 and TRBJ1-2, with 10 junctional bases fitting TRBD1. The DNA sequence is given as TGTGCCAGCAGTTTATCGGGACAGGGGTTTACCTATGGCTACACCTTC. It codes for CASSLSGQGFTYGYTF.